This T cell receptor (beta chain) comes out of a study of OX40 agonist ivuxolimab in advanced cancers. Trimming removed 3 bases from V and 2 bases from J, with 5 bases in between. This CDR3 contains 13 residues. The germline V gene encodes CDR1 GTSNPN and CDR2 SVGIG (reference sequence). The assay was immunoSEQ multiplex PCR, and TCRdb's table has in-frame clones only and misses some. Seen here are 35,000 to 50,000 clones, more than 80% observed once, and the top ten hold approximately 5%. This TCR derives from an adult with an advanced solid tumor such as melanoma, head and neck, liver or kidney cancer. This chain uses TRBV30 with TRBJ2-6, with unresolved D. The sample consisted of CD4+ or CD8+ T cells sorted from blood, taken in a trial of the OX40 agonist ivuxolimab. The CDR3 sequence: CAWSRAGANVLTF. In DNA form, the CDR3 reads TGTGCCTGGAGCCGCGCTGGGGCCAACGTCCTGACTTTC. The whole variable domain, filled in from reference TRBV30 and TRBJ2-6, reads SQTIHQWPATLVQPVGSPLSLECTVEGTSNPNLYWYRQAAGRGLQLLFYSVGIGQISSEVPQNLSASRPQDRQFILSSKKLLLSDSGFYLCAWSRAGANVLTFGAGSRLTVL.